This entry is about one T cell receptor (beta chain). Antigen unknown. This entry belongs to a study of breast tumors, draining lymph nodes, adjacent tissues. Axillary draining lymph nodes of breast cancer patients supplied the node samples. TCRdb redid the calling of the multiplex PCR reads with MiXCR, one entry per CDR3 protein. The table lists fewer than 300,000 distinct CDR3 sequences, around 32% of them singletons, with approximately 1.5% in the top ten. In germline, CDR1 is SNHLY, CDR2 FYNNEI. The CDR3 spans 13 residues. Trimming cost V 11 bases and J 6 bases, with 18 bases left between them. Study-wide results and limits: Tumor and nontumor repertoires were significantly more similar in luminal-like than in basal-like breast cancer. Tumor T cell lymph node origin was a supported hypothesis, not proven. Tumor repertoires ranked between lymph nodes and nontumor tissue in diversity, with V and J gene preferences. Data fit most tumor T cells coming from lymph node, expanding in tumor.

The chain carries TRBV2 and TRBJ2-3; tentative D call: TRBD2 (6 bases). Specimen: axillary lymph node tissue. This TCR was recovered from a female donor with breast cancer. Some clones in this sample may be carry-over from other donors' samples. The CDR3 loop is CAPRGGSTDTQYF. The CDR3 DNA is TGTGCCCCCCGTGGAGGGAGTACGGATACGCAGTATTTT.